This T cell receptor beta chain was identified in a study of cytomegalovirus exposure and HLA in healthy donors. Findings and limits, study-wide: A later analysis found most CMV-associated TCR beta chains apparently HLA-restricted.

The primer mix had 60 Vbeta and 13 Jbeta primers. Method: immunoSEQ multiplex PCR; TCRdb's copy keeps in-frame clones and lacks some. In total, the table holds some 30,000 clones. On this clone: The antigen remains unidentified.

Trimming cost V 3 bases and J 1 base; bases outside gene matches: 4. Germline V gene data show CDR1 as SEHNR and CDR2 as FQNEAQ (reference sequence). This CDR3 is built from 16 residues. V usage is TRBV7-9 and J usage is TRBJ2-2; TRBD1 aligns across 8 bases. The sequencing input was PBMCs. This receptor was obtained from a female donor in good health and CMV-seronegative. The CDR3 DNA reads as TGTGCCAGCAGCTTCCGACAGGGGCAGAACACCGGGGAGCTGTTTTTT. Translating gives CASSFRQGQNTGELFF. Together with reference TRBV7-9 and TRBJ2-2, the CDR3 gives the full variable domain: DTGVSQNPRHKITKRGQNVTFRCDPISEHNRLYWYRQTLGQGPEFLTYFQNEAQLEKSRLLSDRFSAERPKGSFSTLEIQRTEQGDSAMYLCASSFRQGQNTGELFFGEGSRLTVL.